This TCR beta chain was sequenced during a study of blood T cell repertoires in COVID-19. Looking at the study overall: Material from acute and convalescent COVID-19 was sourced from the United States, Italy and Spain. T cells, B-cell-depleted T cells, or PBMCs provided the cDNA or gDNA that served as material.

The germline V gene has CDR1 SEHNR and CDR2 FQNEAQ (reference sequence). Trimming removed 4 bases from V and 4 bases from J; junction bases left unmatched: 14. The length of the CDR3 is 19 residues. TCRdb keeps only in-frame clones here, not all; method: immunoSEQ multiplex PCR. Of 200,000 to 250,000 clones in the sample, roughly nine tenths were seen once. The sample taken for sequencing was peripheral blood. This receptor was obtained from a woman aged 60-75 years who had recovered from COVID-19. The rearrangement joins TRBV7-9 to TRBJ2-1; 12 nucleotides agree with TRBD2. CDR3 residues: CASSSNPGLAGGQYNEQFF. CDR3 nucleotide sequence: TGTGCCAGCAGCTCCAACCCTGGTCTAGCGGGGGGGCAGTACAATGAGCAGTTCTTC.